This TCR delta chain came from a study of γδ T cells in repeated Plasmodium falciparum infection. Overall study context: Donors were malaria-exposed Malian children or age- and gender-matched Australian children. Timepoints: baseline, immediately before selected infections, and 21 days after every infection.

Note on this clone: TCRdb's protein for this DNA is that of a much larger clone and differs from the translation at residue 3, likely a read error; the protein shown is the DNA translation.

Germline values: CDR1 TSWWSYY, CDR2 QGS. The CDR3 has 26 amino acids. Bulk repertoires came from Vgamma9/Vdelta2+ or Vdelta2-negative gammadelta T cells flow-sorted from PBMC. Each sorted gammadelta sample had TRG and TRD chains sequenced. With CATT, TCRdb re-called clones from the multiplex PCR reads. In the table there are tens of thousands of delta-chain clones, roughly 0.98% of which are singletons. The sequence came from a pool of human donors (malaria-infected and uninfected, not separated). The sequencing sample was made of gamma-delta T cells from blood. The chain carries TRDV1 and TRDJ1; 12 nucleotides line up with TRDD3. The J gene, absent from TCRdb, was called here by matching the DNA to germline. CDR3 in DNA: TGTGCTTTTGGGGTTGTATTAATTCCTACCCCCCTCGCTGATCGTCTACTGGGGGATACACCCGATAAACTCATCTTT. Translation: CAFGVVLIPTPLADRLLGDTPDKLIF.